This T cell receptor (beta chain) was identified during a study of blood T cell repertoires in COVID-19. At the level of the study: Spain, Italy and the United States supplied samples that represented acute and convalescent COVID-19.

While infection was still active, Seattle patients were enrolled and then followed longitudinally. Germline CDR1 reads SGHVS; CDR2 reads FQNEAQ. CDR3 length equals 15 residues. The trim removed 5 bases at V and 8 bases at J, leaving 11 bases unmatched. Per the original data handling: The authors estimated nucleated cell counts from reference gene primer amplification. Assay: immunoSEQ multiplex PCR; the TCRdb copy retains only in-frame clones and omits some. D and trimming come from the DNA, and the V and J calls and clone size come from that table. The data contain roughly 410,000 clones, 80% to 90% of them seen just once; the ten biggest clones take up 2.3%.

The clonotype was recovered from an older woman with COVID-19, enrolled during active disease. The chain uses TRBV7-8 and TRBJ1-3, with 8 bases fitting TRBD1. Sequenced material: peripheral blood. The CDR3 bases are TGTGCCAGCAGCCCAGCCCAGGGGGCTTTAGACACCATATATTTT. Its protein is CASSPAQGALDTIYF.